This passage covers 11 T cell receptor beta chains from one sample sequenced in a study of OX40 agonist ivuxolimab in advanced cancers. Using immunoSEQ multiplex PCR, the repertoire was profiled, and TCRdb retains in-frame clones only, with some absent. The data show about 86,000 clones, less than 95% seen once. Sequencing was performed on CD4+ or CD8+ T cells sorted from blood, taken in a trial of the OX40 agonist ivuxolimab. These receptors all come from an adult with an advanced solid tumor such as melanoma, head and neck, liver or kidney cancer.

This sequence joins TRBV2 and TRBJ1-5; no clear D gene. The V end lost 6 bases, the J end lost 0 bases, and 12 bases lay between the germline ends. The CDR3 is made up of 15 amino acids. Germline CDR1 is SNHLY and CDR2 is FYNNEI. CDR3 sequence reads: CASRGFSYSNQPQHF. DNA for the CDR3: TGTGCCAGCAGGGGCTTCTCCTATAGCAATCAGCCCCAGCATTTT.

The CDR3 nucleotides are TGCGCCAGCAGCTTGGCCGGGGGTTCGGGCACAGATACGCAGTATTTT. This encodes CASSLAGGSGTDTQYF. V gene TRBV5-1 combines with J gene TRBJ2-3; a possible D gene is TRBD2 (6 bases). The germline V and J ends were trimmed by 0 bases and 1 base, with 12 bases remaining between them. The CDR3 extends over 16 amino acids. Germline CDR1 reads SGHRS; CDR2 reads YFSETQ.

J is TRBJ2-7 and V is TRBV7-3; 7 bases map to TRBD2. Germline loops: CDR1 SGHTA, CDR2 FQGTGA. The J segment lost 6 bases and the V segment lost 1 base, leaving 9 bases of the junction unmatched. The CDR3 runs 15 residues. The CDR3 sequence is CASSLNSGAGSEQYF. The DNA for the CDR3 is TGTGCCAGCAGCTTAAACTCCGGAGCGGGGTCCGAGCAGTACTTC.

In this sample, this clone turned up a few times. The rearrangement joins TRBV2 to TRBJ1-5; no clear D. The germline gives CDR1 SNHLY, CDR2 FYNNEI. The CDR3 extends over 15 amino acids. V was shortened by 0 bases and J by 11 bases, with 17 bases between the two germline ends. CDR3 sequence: CASSEANAIGRSQHF. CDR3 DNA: TGTGCCAGCAGTGAAGCGAACGCCATAGGTCGGTCCCAGCATTTT.

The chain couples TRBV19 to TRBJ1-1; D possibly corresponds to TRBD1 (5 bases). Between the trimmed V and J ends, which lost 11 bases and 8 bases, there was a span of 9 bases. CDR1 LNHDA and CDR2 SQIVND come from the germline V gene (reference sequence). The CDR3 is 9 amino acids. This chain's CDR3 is CAGDSEAFF. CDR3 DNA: TGTGCCGGGGACTCGGAAGCTTTCTTT.

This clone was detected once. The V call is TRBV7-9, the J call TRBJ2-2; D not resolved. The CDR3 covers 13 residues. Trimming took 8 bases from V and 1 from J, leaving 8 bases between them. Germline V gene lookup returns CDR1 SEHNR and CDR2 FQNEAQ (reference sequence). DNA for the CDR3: TGTGCCAGCTGGGATCGGAACACCGGGGAGCTGTTTTTT. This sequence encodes CASWDRNTGELFF.

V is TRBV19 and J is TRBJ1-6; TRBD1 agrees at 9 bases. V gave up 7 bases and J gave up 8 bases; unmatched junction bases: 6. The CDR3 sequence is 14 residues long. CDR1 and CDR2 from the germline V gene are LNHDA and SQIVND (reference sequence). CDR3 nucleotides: TGTGCCAGTACCCCGGGACAGGGAGATTCACCCCTCCACTTT. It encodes CASTPGQGDSPLHF.

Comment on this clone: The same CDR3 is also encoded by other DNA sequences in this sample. As DNA, the CDR3 is TGTGCCAGCAGCGTGGGGACAGGGGAGCTGTTTTTT. Translation gives CASSVGTGELFF. This chain joins TRBV9 and TRBJ2-2; a possible D gene is TRBD1 (6 bases). The V and J ends lost 2 bases and 8 bases respectively, with 7 bases between them. Germline V gene data show CDR1 as SGDLS and CDR2 as YYNGEE. CDR3 length: 12 amino acids.

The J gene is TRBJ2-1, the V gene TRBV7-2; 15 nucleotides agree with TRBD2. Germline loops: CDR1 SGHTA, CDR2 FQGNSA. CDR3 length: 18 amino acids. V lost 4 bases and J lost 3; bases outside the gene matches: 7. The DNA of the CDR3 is TGTGCCAGCAGCTCCGGACTAGCGGGAGGGGGTTTCTACAATGAGCAGTTCTTC. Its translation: CASSSGLAGGGFYNEQFF.

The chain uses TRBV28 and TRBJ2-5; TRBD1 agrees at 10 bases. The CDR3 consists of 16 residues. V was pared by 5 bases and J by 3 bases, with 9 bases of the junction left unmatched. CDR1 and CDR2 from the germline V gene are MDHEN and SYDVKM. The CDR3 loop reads CASSPLPGQGKETQYF. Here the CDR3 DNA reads TGTGCCAGCAGTCCCCTCCCGGGACAGGGGAAAGAGACCCAGTACTTC.

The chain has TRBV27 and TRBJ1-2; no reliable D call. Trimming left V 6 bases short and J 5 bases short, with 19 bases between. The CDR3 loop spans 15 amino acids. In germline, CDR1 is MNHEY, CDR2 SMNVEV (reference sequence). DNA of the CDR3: TGTGCCAGCAGCCCCGGAGTAAATGTACAGTATGGCTACACCTTC. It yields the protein CASSPGVNVQYGYTF.